The 13 T cell receptor beta chains presented below share a single source sample, sequenced in a study of T cell responses to AZD1222 COVID-19 vaccine. Sequenced by immunoSEQ multiplex PCR; TCRdb stores in-frame clones only, minus some. Of roughly 86,000 clones in the sample, over 75% were seen once. This specimen was peripheral blood, taken on day 0 of AZD1222 vaccination. The receptors derive from an adult in good health.

This chain connects TRBV7-2 to TRBJ1-4, with a weak D call TRBD1 (6 bases). In germline, CDR1 is SGHTA, CDR2 FQGNSA. Trimming stripped 3 bases from V and 5 bases from J, with 7 bases between. The CDR3 length is 13 residues. The CDR3 sequence is CASSLGQNEKLFF. The CDR3 DNA sequence: TGTGCCAGCAGCTTGGGACAAAATGAAAAACTGTTTTTT.

The chain employs TRBV6-2 or TRBV6-3 and TRBJ2-1; tentative D call: TRBD1 (7 bases). V shed 5 bases and J shed 9 bases, with 20 bases lying between them. CDR1 and CDR2 from the germline V gene are MNHEY and SVGEGT. This CDR3 is 15 amino acids long. The CDR3 DNA sequence: TGTGCCAGCAGTCCCCCACAGGGGAGGCCGAGTGAGCAGTTCTTC. This sequence encodes CASSPPQGRPSEQFF.

V usage is TRBV7-2 and J usage is TRBJ1-5; D remains unclear. The V and J ends lost 1 base and 13 bases respectively, with 8 bases between them. In germline, CDR1 is SGHTA, CDR2 FQGNSA. The CDR3 totals 11 residues. Written as DNA, the CDR3 is TGTGCCAGCAGCTTAGAGGAGAGACAGCATTTT. Protein product: CASSLEERQHF.

The rearrangement joins TRBV7-8 to TRBJ1-1, with D unresolved. Deletions cut 1 base from V and 1 base from J, with 4 bases between. The CDR3 runs 13 residues. The germline V gene has CDR1 SGHVS and CDR2 FQNEAQ. This chain's CDR3 is CASSLEGNTEAFF. The CDR3 DNA reads as TGTGCCAGCAGCTTAGAGGGGAACACTGAAGCTTTCTTT.

This chain joins TRBV13 and TRBJ1-2; D remains ambiguous. Germline V gene data show CDR1 as PRHDT and CDR2 as FYEKMQ (reference sequence). V was shortened by 0 bases and J by 7 bases, with 6 bases between the two germline ends. This CDR3 spans 12 amino acids. The CDR3, as DNA: TGTGCCAGCAGCTTAGGGGGTAGTGGCTACACCTTC. This encodes CASSLGGSGYTF.

The chain couples TRBV3-1 (or the pseudogene TRBV3-2) to TRBJ2-7; 7 bases match TRBD2. V shed 0 bases, J shed 3 bases, and the junction held 11 bases outside the gene matches. Germline V gene sequence: CDR1 LGHDT, CDR2 YNNKEL (reference sequence). The CDR3 contains 17 residues. CDR3 residues: CASSQESLLASHYEQYF. In nucleotides, the CDR3 is TGTGCCAGCAGCCAAGAGTCCCTACTAGCGAGCCACTACGAGCAGTACTTC.

This chain connects TRBV28 to TRBJ2-7; D is possibly TRBD2 (5 bases). Trimming removed 2 bases at V and 1 base at J, with 6 bases between. CDR3 length equals 13 residues. CDR1 and CDR2 (germline): MDHEN, SYDVKM. CDR3 sequence (DNA): TGTGCCAGCAGTTTAGGGAGTTCCTACGAGCAGTACTTC. Its translation is CASSLGSSYEQYF.

The chain recombines TRBV12-5 with TRBJ2-1; 15 nucleotides agree with TRBD2. V lost 1 base and J lost 7; bases outside the gene matches: 5. The germline V gene has CDR1 LGHNT and CDR2 FRNRAP. The CDR3 has 17 amino acids. CDR3 bases: TGTGCTAGTGGTTTGGGGACTAGCGGGAGGGCCAGGAATGAGCAGTTCTTC. This sequence encodes CASGLGTSGRARNEQFF.

The genes are TRBV7-2 and TRBJ2-3, with D unclear. Trimming left V 1 base short and J 2 bases short, with 13 bases between. This CDR3 comprises 16 residues. The germline CDR1 and CDR2 sequences are SGHTA and FQGNSA. The CDR3 spells CASSLEGSRYTDTQYF. As DNA, the CDR3 is TGTGCCAGCAGCTTAGAGGGTAGCCGATACACAGATACGCAGTATTTT.

A few counts support this clone. The V and J genes are TRBV3-1 (or the pseudogene TRBV3-2) and TRBJ1-3; D remains ambiguous. The CDR3 is 14 amino acids. Trimming took off 3 bases at V and 0 bases at J, with 6 bases between the two ends. Germline lookup yields CDR1 LGHDT and CDR2 YNNKEL (reference sequence). CDR3 loop: CASSHGDSGNTIYF. CDR3 DNA: TGTGCCAGCAGCCATGGTGACTCTGGAAACACCATATATTTT.

The gene calls are TRBV7-8 and TRBJ2-3; D tentatively reads TRBD1 or TRBD2 (6 bases each). The germline V and J ends were trimmed by 6 bases and 2 bases, with 12 bases remaining between them. CDR3 size: 14 residues. Germline V gene lookup returns CDR1 SGHVS and CDR2 FQNEAQ. The CDR3 sequence is CASRPPGATDTQYF. The CDR3 region has the DNA TGTGCCAGCAGACCACCGGGGGCCACAGATACGCAGTATTTT.

This clone was detected only once. V is TRBV11-3 and J is TRBJ1-1, with D perhaps TRBD1 (5 bases). Germline-derived CDR1 and CDR2 are SGHNT and YENEEA. The length of the CDR3 is 12 residues. V dropped 2 bases and J dropped 8 bases, with 9 bases sitting between them. Here the CDR3 reads CASSLRGGEAFF. DNA of the CDR3: TGTGCCAGCAGCTTAAGGGGAGGAGAAGCTTTCTTT.

This clone was observed a few times. The chain is built from TRBV5-1 and TRBJ2-7, with D tentatively TRBD2 (6 bases). The length of the CDR3 is 13 residues. The germline V gene has CDR1 SGHRS and CDR2 YFSETQ. Trimming shortened V by 4 bases and J by 3 bases, and 11 bases separated the two germline ends. The CDR3: CASSPRTNYEQYF. The CDR3 nucleotides are TGCGCCAGCAGCCCTAGGACTAACTACGAGCAGTACTTC.